The following is a T cell receptor (beta chain) sequence with its context. Its target is unknown. The CDR3 totals 21 residues. The germline V gene encodes CDR1 LNHDA and CDR2 SQIVND (reference sequence). J lost 0 bases, V lost 8 bases, and 25 bases had no gene match. In the original analysis: Junction-only sequences without quality scores came from ImmunoSEQ, so filtering differed. Assay used: immunoSEQ multiplex PCR; TCRdb lists only in-frame clones, some missing. The V and J calls and clone size were taken over from that table, and D and trimming were inferred from the DNA. The data contain millions of clones, roughly 91% of them singletons. These data come from a study of shared clonotypes between healthy human individuals. About the research overall: Donors, aged 18 to 49, were two women and three men.

Study findings and constraints: A handful of donors had approximately 4.6% of their naive CD4 clonotypes in common. On the whole, naive subsets had larger estimated richness than memory subsets had.

CD45RO-negative, CCR7-positively selected cells formed the naive CD8 fraction, excluding terminally differentiated effector memory CD45RA+ cells. This TCR came from a man between 18 and 35 years old in good health. Some clones in this sample may be carry-over from other donors' samples. Sequencing was performed on naive CD8+ T cells from PBMCs. The chain couples TRBV19 to TRBJ1-5, with 7 bases that match TRBD1. This chain's CDR3 is CASPRKEPGRRGLYSNQPQHF. The CDR3 region has the DNA TGTGCCAGTCCTCGCAAAGAACCGGGACGGAGGGGGCTATATAGCAATCAGCCCCAGCATTTT.